A single sample gave rise to the 16 T cell receptor beta chains below, sequenced in a study of identical twins. TCRdb analysed the 5' RACE reads with MiXCR anew, one entry per CDR3 protein. Here the sample spans 240,000 or so distinct CDR3 sequences, roughly 7% being singletons. This sample also belongs to another study, concerning yellow fever vaccine responses in identical twins.

Sequencing was carried out using memory (CD45RO+) T cells sorted from blood. All receptors derive from a young woman in good health.

The table lists this clonotype with many counts. The chain carries TRBV29-1 and TRBJ2-7, with D tentatively TRBD1 (6 bases). Trimming cost V 4 bases and J 5 bases, with 15 bases left between them. CDR1 is SQVTM, CDR2 ANQGSEA, per germline. The CDR3 length is 13 residues. CDR3: CSVARGQLDEQYF. The CDR3 DNA reads TGCAGCGTTGCCAGGGGCCAGTTGGACGAGCAGTACTTC.

V and J are TRBV20-1 and TRBJ2-6, with a weak D call TRBD1 (5 bases). Trimming cost V 6 bases and J 0 bases, with 15 bases left between them. Germline assignment: CDR1 DFQATT and CDR2 SNEGSKA (reference sequence). CDR3 length: 16 amino acids. CDR3 in amino acids: CSASIRTPSGANVLTF. Written as DNA, the CDR3 is TGCAGTGCATCTATACGGACACCCTCTGGGGCCAACGTCCTGACTTTC.

This chain uses TRBV9 with TRBJ2-5, with D perhaps matching TRBD1 (6 bases). CDR1 and CDR2 (germline): SGDLS, YYNGEE. V was trimmed by 3 bases and J by 5 bases, leaving 20 bases between them. This CDR3 is 16 amino acids long. This chain's CDR3 is CASSGGPDPLLETQYF. The CDR3 DNA is TGTGCCAGCAGCGGGGGGCCGGACCCCCTCCTTGAGACCCAGTACTTC.

This clonotype was detected many times. The CDR3, as DNA: TGTGCCAGCAGCCGACTAGGAGGGACAGGGGGCGTTGGAGTCACCGGGGAGCTGTTTTTT. This codes for CASSRLGGTGGVGVTGELFF. This chain connects TRBV3-1 to TRBJ2-2, with TRBD1 identical over 12 bases. The germline gives CDR1 LGHDT, CDR2 YNNKEL (reference sequence). The CDR3 length is 20 residues. The V segment lost 4 bases and the J segment 4 bases; nucleotides outside the gene matches: 16.

Many counts were recorded for this clonotype. The chain couples TRBV3-1 to TRBJ2-7; 10 bases fit TRBD1. The CDR3 sequence is 13 residues long. Germline CDR1 LGHDT, CDR2 YNNKEL (reference sequence). The junction had 1 base not matched to a gene; V was cut back by 4 bases and J by 4 bases. In nucleotides, the CDR3 is TGTGCCAGCAGCCTGGGACAGGGGTACGAGCAGTACGTC. This codes for CASSLGQGYEQYV.

This clonotype showed up just a few times. The rearrangement uses TRBV20-1 and TRBJ2-3; 9 bases are a match to TRBD1. CDR1 is DFQATT, CDR2 SNEGSKA, per germline (reference sequence). V was pared by 6 bases and J by 6 bases, with 10 bases of the junction left unmatched. This CDR3 is built from 14 residues. CDR3 in amino acids: CSAEPGQGMDTQYF. For the CDR3, the DNA is TGCAGTGCAGAACCGGGACAGGGAATGGATACGCAGTATTTT.

This clonotype was observed at least ten times. The chain couples TRBV12-3 or TRBV12-4 to TRBJ1-2, with 10 positions matching TRBD1. J was trimmed by 8 bases and V by 5 bases; bases with no gene match: 5. The CDR3 extends over 13 amino acids. CDR3 in DNA: TGTGCCAGCAGTCCCCGGACAGGGGGAGGCTACACCTTC. This sequence encodes CASSPRTGGGYTF.

This clonotype was seen a few times. The chain uses TRBV10-1 and TRBJ2-1, with no clear D. Germline CDR1 WNHNN, CDR2 SYGVQD (reference sequence). With 3 bases removed from V and 4 bases from J, the gap between germline ends came to 10 bases. CDR3 size: 14 residues. CDR3 amino acids: CASSDSLGYNEQFF. CDR3 sequence (DNA): TGCGCCAGCAGTGACAGCTTGGGGTACAATGAGCAGTTCTTC.

This clonotype came up a few times. The chain carries TRBV7-3 and TRBJ2-3; D unresolved. The germline gives CDR1 SGHTA, CDR2 FQGTGA. The CDR3 extends over 15 amino acids. V dropped 2 bases and J dropped 2 bases, with 11 bases sitting between them. The DNA for the CDR3 is TGTGCCAGCAGCTTAGTTGCTGGGAACACAGATACGCAGTATTTT. Its translation: CASSLVAGNTDTQYF.

This clonotype was seen only a few times. This chain links TRBV12-3 or TRBV12-4 with TRBJ2-7; TRBD2 aligns across 15 bases. The CDR3 sequence is 19 residues long. V gave up 3 bases and J gave up 0 bases; unmatched junction bases: 9. CDR3 protein: CASSFLGTSGRRGSYEQYF. The DNA for the CDR3 is TGTGCCAGCAGTTTCCTCGGGACTAGCGGGAGGAGGGGCTCCTACGAGCAGTACTTC.

This clonotype was counted only a few times. The chain uses TRBV6-4 and TRBJ2-3; 10 bases agree with TRBD2. The CDR3 is 14 residues long. The V and J ends lost 5 bases and 2 bases, in that order; junction bases with no gene match: 1. The germline gives CDR1 MRHNA, CDR2 SNTAGT. CDR3 region: CASSTSGVTDTQYF. DNA of the CDR3: TGTGCCAGCAGTACTAGCGGGGTCACAGATACGCAGTATTTT.

This clonotype was picked up many times. The chain uses TRBV6-6 and TRBJ2-3, with 13 positions matching TRBD2. The CDR3 contains 19 residues. The ends lost 10 bases at V and 3 bases at J; junction bases unmatched: 19. Per the germline V gene, CDR1 is MNHNY and CDR2 is SVGAGI (reference sequence). CDR3 protein: CATRPTVGTSGTGTDTQYF. The CDR3 region has the DNA TGTGCCACCCGACCCACCGTTGGGACTAGCGGGACGGGGACAGATACGCAGTATTTT.

This clonotype was counted between two and nine times. The chain joins TRBV5-4 to TRBJ2-1; D uncertain. This CDR3 has 12 amino acids. Trimming removed 2 bases at V and 12 bases at J, with 12 bases between. Germline V gene sequence: CDR1 SGHNT, CDR2 YYREEE (reference sequence). The CDR3 DNA sequence: TGTGCCAGCAGCTTCCTACTCGCTGGGCAGTTCTTC. Translated: CASSFLLAGQFF.

In its sample, this clonotype was seen a few times. The V gene is TRBV13, the J gene TRBJ2-7, with 11 bases lining up with TRBD1. Germline assignment: CDR1 PRHDT and CDR2 FYEKMQ (reference sequence). V shed 5 bases, J shed 3 bases, and the junction held 12 bases outside the gene matches. This CDR3 region has 17 residues. CDR3 DNA sequence: TGTGCCAGCAGCCCAGACGTAAGGACAGGGGGCAACTACGAGCAGTACGTC. As protein: CASSPDVRTGGNYEQYV.

This clonotype came up a few times. The DNA of the CDR3 is TGTGCCAGCAGTTTCAGACAGGGAAGGTCACCCCTCCACTTT. It specifies CASSFRQGRSPLHF. The J gene is TRBJ1-6, the V gene TRBV12-3 or TRBV12-4; TRBD1 aligns across 7 bases. The J segment lost 10 bases and the V segment lost 3 bases, leaving 6 bases of the junction unmatched. The CDR3 runs 14 residues.

This chain uses TRBV19 with TRBJ2-2, with 9 bases fitting TRBD1. CDR1 LNHDA and CDR2 SQIVND come from the germline V gene (reference sequence). Losses at the gene ends were 5 bases for V and 3 bases for J; bases not matched to a gene: 13. The CDR3 consists of 18 residues. The CDR3 loop is CASSRETGGPWDTGELFF. CDR3 nucleotides: TGTGCCAGTAGTCGGGAAACAGGGGGCCCATGGGACACCGGGGAGCTGTTTTTT. Full variable domain (missing parts from reference TRBV19 and TRBJ2-2): DGGITQSPKYLFRKEGQNVTLSCEQNLNHDAMYWYRQDPGQGLRLIYYSQIVNDFQKGDIAEGYSVSREKKESFPLTVTSAQKNPTAFYLCASSRETGGPWDTGELFFGEGSRLTVL.